Here is one TCR beta chain with its context. The data were obtained in a study of T cell responses to AZD1222 COVID-19 vaccine. Across the whole study: It was second doses at about 4 or about 12 weeks that were pooled.

Germline CDR1 MGHRA, CDR2 YSYEKL. The CDR3 has 14 residues. Between the trimmed V and J ends, which lost 4 bases and 2 bases, there was a span of 12 bases. Data came from immunoSEQ multiplex PCR; TCRdb stores just in-frame clones and leaves some out. The sample has approximately 180,000 clones; over 80% are singletons. The sample was peripheral blood, taken on day 0 of AZD1222 vaccination. The source of this sequence is an adult in good health. The gene calls are TRBV4-1 and TRBJ2-7; tentatively, D is TRBD1 (6 bases). The CDR3 spells CASSLQGDAYEQYF. CDR3 coding DNA: TGCGCCAGCAGCCTACAGGGAGACGCCTACGAGCAGTACTTC.